The 25 T cell receptor beta chains below all came from one sample that was sequenced in a study of memory CD4+ T cells and cytomegalovirus serostatus (dated by TCRdb to the late 2010s). The protocol used for the library was the immunoSEQ multiplex PCR assay. The immuneACCESS repertoire file appears here via TCRdb, limited to in-frame rearrangements. These files lack a portion of the clones; in checked studies, under half of the deficit traces to unresolved V genes, and the cause of the others is not known. Across this sample there are 45,000 to 65,000 clones, with 60% to 80% seen only once. The ten largest clones add up to 0.77% of the sample. Single viable CD3+CD4+CD8-CD45RO+ cells were sorted as memory CD4+ T cells on a FACSAria II. Sequenced input: memory CD4+ T cells from blood. These receptors originate from an adult in good health and CMV-seronegative.

The chain employs TRBV7-2 and TRBJ2-2; maybe TRBD2 (5 bases). Germline lookup yields CDR1 SGHTA and CDR2 FQGNSA. This CDR3 contains 15 residues. The V gene lost 5 bases and the J gene lost 1 base, with 11 bases spanning the gap. Here the CDR3 reads CASSGTRGNTGELFF. CDR3 DNA: TGTGCCAGCAGCGGAACCCGGGGGAACACCGGGGAGCTGTTTTTT.

The J gene is TRBJ2-6, the V gene TRBV27, with D unclear. CDR3 size: 17 residues. Germline V gene sequence: CDR1 MNHEY, CDR2 SMNVEV (reference sequence). Trimming shortened V by 2 bases and J by 0 bases, and 11 bases separated the two germline ends. The CDR3 reads CASSLRRGPSGANVLTF. The CDR3 nucleotides read TGTGCCAGCAGTTTACGTCGCGGCCCCTCTGGGGCCAACGTCCTGACTTTC.

This clone is judged medium-sized. The sample holds other DNA sequences that translate to the same CDR3. This rearrangement joins TRBV7-2 to TRBJ1-4; 9 bases line up with TRBD1. The length of the CDR3 is 15 residues. Trimming removed 4 bases from V and 8 bases from J; junction bases left unmatched: 8. Germline V gene lookup returns CDR1 SGHTA and CDR2 FQGNSA. The DNA of the CDR3 is TGTGCCAGCAGCTCGCCACAGGGGGCCAGGGAAAAACTGTTTTTT. Protein: CASSSPQGAREKLFF. The whole variable domain, filled in from reference TRBV7-2 and TRBJ1-4, reads GAGVSQSPSNKVTEKGKDVELRCDPISGHTALYWYRQSLGQGLEFLIYFQGNSAPDKSGLPSDRFSAERTGGSVSTLTIQRTQQEDSAVYLCASSSPQGAREKLFFGSGTQLSVL.

This clone was seen just once. The chain has TRBV5-6 and TRBJ2-1; 10 bases are a match to TRBD2. The CDR3 runs to 16 residues. The germline CDR1 and CDR2 sequences are SGHDT and YYEEEE. V lost 4 bases to trimming and J lost 4 bases; unmatched junction nucleotides: 8. The DNA for the CDR3 is TGTGCCAGCAGCCTAATAGGACTAGCGGAATACAATGAGCAGTTCTTC. As protein: CASSLIGLAEYNEQFF. Combining the CDR3 with reference TRBV5-6 and TRBJ2-1 gives the whole variable domain DAGVTQSPTHLIKTRGQQVTLRCSPKSGHDTVSWYQQALGQGPQFIFQYYEEEERQRGNFPDRFSGHQFPNYSSELNVNALLLGDSALYLCASSLIGLAEYNEQFFGPGTRLTVL.

The CDR3 reads CASSRGLGNQPQHF. CDR3 bases: TGTGCCAGCAGTCGGGGTTTAGGAAATCAGCCCCAGCATTTT. The J gene is TRBJ1-5, the V gene TRBV28; D is undetermined. The CDR3 has 14 residues. Germline CDR1 MDHEN, CDR2 SYDVKM. V was trimmed by 5 bases and J by 4 bases, leaving 12 bases between them. Supplemented by reference TRBV28 and TRBJ1-5, the full variable domain reads DVKVTQSSRYLVKRTGEKVFLECVQDMDHENMFWYRQDPGLGLRLIYFSYDVKMKEKGDIPEGYSVSREKKERFSLILESASTNQTSMYLCASSRGLGNQPQHFGDGTRLSIL.

For the CDR3, the DNA is TGTGCCAGCAGCCCTGGCGCAGGGGGTGGAGATACGCAGTATTTT. Amino acid sequence: CASSPGAGGGDTQYF. This chain links TRBV12-1 with TRBJ2-3; TRBD1 reflects the table's D call only, with no check against the DNA. TRBV12-1 is recorded as a pseudogene. This CDR3 is 15 amino acids long.

The sample holds one count of this clone. The V gene is TRBV9, the J gene TRBJ1-3, with D possibly matching TRBD1 (5 bases). Trimming left V 3 bases short and J 2 bases short, with 15 bases between. CDR3 size: 16 residues. Germline values: CDR1 SGDLS, CDR2 YYNGEE. In nucleotides, the CDR3 is TGTGCCAGCAGCGGGGGGTCAGGGAGGCCTGGAAACACCATATATTTT. Translating gives CASSGGSGRPGNTIYF.

The V call is TRBV4-1, the J call TRBJ2-2; D is uncertain. V was pared by 3 bases and J by 5 bases, with 16 bases between. The length of the CDR3 is 16 residues. From germline, CDR1 is MGHRA and CDR2 YSYEKL. The CDR3 loop is CASSQQDLVQTGELFF. In DNA form, the CDR3 reads TGCGCCAGCAGCCAGCAGGATTTGGTACAAACCGGGGAGCTGTTTTTT.

V and J are TRBV5-4 and TRBJ1-2, with D unclear. Trimming left V 4 bases short and J 0 bases short, with 13 bases between. There are 15 residues in the CDR3. Germline V gives CDR1 SGHNT, CDR2 YYREEE (reference sequence). The DNA for the CDR3 is TGTGCCAGCAGCCGAGAGGTACAATCTAACTATGGCTACACCTTC. Encoded protein: CASSREVQSNYGYTF. The full variable domain, its missing parts supplied by reference TRBV5-4 and TRBJ1-2, is ETGVTQSPTHLIKTRGQQVTLRCSSQSGHNTVSWYQQALGQGPQFIFQYYREEENGRGNFPPRFSGLQFPNYSSELNVNALELDDSALYLCASSREVQSNYGYTFGSGTRLTVV.

The J gene is TRBJ2-7, the V gene TRBV2, with TRBD1 matching over 7 bases. This CDR3 is built from 16 residues. V shed 4 bases, J shed 4 bases, and the junction held 13 bases outside the gene matches. The germline V gene encodes CDR1 SNHLY and CDR2 FYNNEI. The CDR3 DNA follows: TGTGCCAGCAGTGTCCATGACGGGACAGCAGGTTACGAGCAGTACTTC. Amino acid sequence: CASSVHDGTAGYEQYF.

The table lists this clone with a few counts. The rearrangement uses TRBV5-6 and TRBJ2-5; no definite D call. CDR1 and CDR2 (germline): SGHDT, YYEEEE. V gave up 4 bases and J gave up 7 bases, with 11 bases separating them. CDR3 size: 12 residues. For the CDR3, the DNA is TGTGCCAGCAGCGCTACAGCGAGGACCCAGTACTTC. This translates into CASSATARTQYF.

The J gene is TRBJ2-2, the V gene TRBV13, with TRBD2 as a possible D gene (5 bases). CDR3 length: 13 residues. Trimming removed 5 bases from V and 7 bases from J, with 11 bases in between. In germline, CDR1 is PRHDT, CDR2 FYEKMQ (reference sequence). The CDR3 reads CASSLLARGELFF. In DNA, the CDR3 is TGTGCCAGCAGCCTTCTAGCCCGCGGGGAGCTGTTTTTT.

This clone was detected a few times. This rearrangement joins TRBV7-2 to TRBJ1-4; D unresolved. This CDR3 has 15 residues. Germline values: CDR1 SGHTA, CDR2 FQGNSA. Trimming left V 5 bases short and J 7 bases short, with 17 bases between. DNA of the CDR3: TGTGCCAGCAGCAGTGACAACACACTCAGTGAAAAACTGTTTTTT. The encoded protein is CASSSDNTLSEKLFF. The variable domain in full, completed from reference TRBV7-2 and TRBJ1-4, reads GAGVSQSPSNKVTEKGKDVELRCDPISGHTALYWYRQSLGQGLEFLIYFQGNSAPDKSGLPSDRFSAERTGGSVSTLTIQRTQQEDSAVYLCASSSDNTLSEKLFFGSGTQLSVL.

The chain has TRBV11-2 and TRBJ2-3; the match to TRBD2 covers 8 bases. Per the germline V gene, CDR1 is SGHAT and CDR2 is FQNNGV. CDR3 size: 15 residues. J lost 5 bases, V lost 8 bases, and 12 bases had no gene match. In nucleotides, the CDR3 is TGTGCCAGCGGGATCCCGGGACTAGTCCTAGATACGCAGTATTTT. Translation: CASGIPGLVLDTQYF.

This clone was seen a single time. The chain links TRBV9 to TRBJ1-2; tentatively, D is TRBD1 (5 bases). This CDR3 has 12 amino acids. Germline V gene lookup returns CDR1 SGDLS and CDR2 YYNGEE. Trimming stripped 5 bases from V and 13 bases from J, with 18 bases between. The CDR3 protein is CASRGTVSSSTF. CDR3 coding DNA: TGTGCCAGCAGGGGGACCGTATCGTCTTCCACCTTC.

This sequence joins TRBV7-2 and TRBJ1-3; no firm D call. Deletions cut 11 bases from V and 2 bases from J, with 7 bases between. Per the germline V gene, CDR1 is SGHTA and CDR2 is FQGNSA. The CDR3 contains 11 residues. The CDR3 protein is CASAAGNTIYF. For the CDR3, the DNA is TGTGCCTCCGCCGCTGGAAACACCATATATTTT. Based on the CDR3 plus reference TRBV7-2 and TRBJ1-3, the full variable domain is GAGVSQSPSNKVTEKGKDVELRCDPISGHTALYWYRQSLGQGLEFLIYFQGNSAPDKSGLPSDRFSAERTGGSVSTLTIQRTQQEDSAVYLCASAAGNTIYFGEGSWLTVV.

The CDR3 sequence is CASSVGTPSNYEQYF. CDR3 sequence (DNA): TGTGCCAGCAGTGTAGGGACCCCATCCAACTACGAGCAGTACTTC. The rearrangement joins TRBV6-5 to TRBJ2-7; D might be TRBD1 or TRBD2, each matching 5 bases. The CDR3 is 15 residues long. Germline assignment: CDR1 MNHEY and CDR2 SVGAGI. V was trimmed by 5 bases and J by 3 bases, leaving 17 bases between them.

This chain links TRBV7-9 with TRBJ1-1; D gene ambiguous. Germline CDR1 reads SEHNR; CDR2 reads FQNEAQ (reference sequence). CDR3 length: 15 residues. Trimming pared 1 base from V and 1 base from J, leaving 10 bases between. CDR3 nucleotides: TGTGCCAGCAGCTTAGGACTGGGGAGGAACACTGAAGCTTTCTTT. Amino acids: CASSLGLGRNTEAFF.

This chain links TRBV11-3 with TRBJ1-3; D is perhaps TRBD1 (5 bases). The length of the CDR3 is 16 residues. Germline V gene lookup returns CDR1 SGHNT and CDR2 YENEEA. V was pared by 3 bases and J by 0 bases, with 12 bases between. Here the CDR3 DNA reads TGTGCCAGCAGCTTGGGGACGGCCGACTCTGGAAACACCATATATTTT. It encodes CASSLGTADSGNTIYF.

This chain connects TRBV30 to TRBJ1-2, with D hard to call. V was pared by 5 bases and J by 8 bases, with 9 bases between. CDR1 GTSNPN and CDR2 SVGIG come from the germline V gene (reference sequence). The CDR3 contains 10 residues. CDR3 nucleotide sequence: TGTGCCTGGCGGCGGGGAGGCTACACCTTC. It specifies CAWRRGGYTF. Using reference TRBV30 and TRBJ1-2 for the parts outside the CDR3, the full variable domain is SQTIHQWPATLVQPVGSPLSLECTVEGTSNPNLYWYRQAAGRGLQLLFYSVGIGQISSEVPQNLSASRPQDRQFILSSKKLLLSDSGFYLCAWRRGGYTFGSGTRLTVV.

V is TRBV19 and J is TRBJ2-1, with D possibly being TRBD2 (6 bases). Germline CDR1 reads LNHDA; CDR2 reads SQIVND (reference sequence). CDR3 length: 14 residues. The germline V and J ends were trimmed by 6 bases and 5 bases, with 14 bases remaining between them. This CDR3 reads CASRLGGAHNEQFF. The CDR3 coding sequence is TGTGCCAGTAGGTTAGGCGGGGCCCACAATGAGCAGTTCTTC.

The V and J genes are TRBV6-4 and TRBJ1-6; D remains unclear. Trimming left V 4 bases short and J 11 bases short, with 12 bases between. CDR1 is MRHNA, CDR2 SNTAGT, per germline. The CDR3 contains 13 residues. Here the CDR3 reads CASSATFSAPLHF. The DNA of the CDR3 is TGTGCCAGCAGTGCCACATTTTCGGCACCCCTCCACTTT.

The chain uses TRBV6-5 and TRBJ2-7; 9 positions match TRBD1. The CDR3 loop spans 14 amino acids. The V and J ends lost 6 bases and 3 bases, in that order; junction bases with no gene match: 6. The germline gives CDR1 MNHEY, CDR2 SVGAGI. The CDR3 here is CASRGPGQGYEQYF. For the CDR3, the DNA is TGTGCCAGCAGAGGACCGGGACAGGGCTACGAGCAGTACTTC.

The CDR3 DNA sequence: TGTGCCAGCAGCTTGGAAGGGACAGGGCCTTCCTACGAGCAGTACTTC. Translating it yields CASSLEGTGPSYEQYF. The V gene is TRBV5-4, the J gene TRBJ2-7; 9 nucleotides agree with TRBD1. J lost 1 base, V lost 0 bases, and 5 bases had no gene match. The CDR3 spans 16 residues. CDR1 and CDR2 (germline): SGHNT, YYREEE (reference sequence).

V is TRBV30 and J is TRBJ2-3, with 8 bases lining up with TRBD1. This CDR3 comprises 15 residues. V was clipped by 0 bases and J by 1 base; unmatched bases: 3. Germline V gene lookup returns CDR1 GTSNPN and CDR2 SVGIG (reference sequence). CDR3 DNA sequence: TGTGCCTGGAGTGTAGCGACAGGGGGCACAGATACGCAGTATTTT. As protein: CAWSVATGGTDTQYF.